The 21 T cell receptor delta chains in this list originate from one sample, sequenced in a study of Vγ9Vδ2 T cells in congenital toxoplasmosis. Template-switch reverse transcription used TRGC- and TRDC-specific primers together in a single tube. The TRGC primer was designed to bind both TRGC1 and TRGC2 constant genes. TCRdb called clones anew from the reads with CATT. The sample holds about a thousand delta-chain clones; 15% to 20% are singletons and the top ten take about 11%. Sequences were obtained from gamma-delta T cells from blood. These receptors were taken from a child under 10 years old born to a mother with Toxoplasma gondii infection during pregnancy, either congenitally infected or uninfected (not recorded which).

As for this clone: A far larger clone lies a single base away; this is likely a read error. The genes are TRDV2 and TRDJ1; 7 bases agree with TRDD3. The J gene, absent from TCRdb, was called here by matching the DNA to germline. There are 17 residues in the CDR3. Germline assignment: CDR1 GEAIGNYY and CDR2 EKD. V dropped 0 bases and J dropped 3; count of bases not matched to a gene: 12. The CDR3 loop reads CACDTVGYESSADKLIF. DNA of the CDR3: TGTGCCTGTGACACCGTTGGATACGAAAGTAGCGCCGATAAACTCATCTTT.

For this clone: One base separates it from a far larger clone, so it is likely a read error. The V and J genes are TRDV2 and TRDJ3; D is unclear. The J gene is not listed in TCRdb, so it was assigned here from a DNA match to germline. The CDR3 length is 20 residues. The V gene's germline CDR1 is GEAIGNYY and CDR2 EKD. With 3 bases removed from V and 0 bases from J, the gap between germline ends came to 20 bases. This CDR3 is CACDRISQDPHSWDTRQMFF. The CDR3 DNA reads TGTGCCTGTGACCGCATCTCGCAGGATCCCCACTCCTGGGACACCCGACAGATGTTTTTC.

In its sample, this clone ranks as large (0.1 to 1%). This chain links TRDV1 with TRDJ1; TRDD3 matches at 8 bases. After removal of 4 bases from V and 0 bases from J, the junction contained 19 bases not matched to a gene. Germline V CDR1 and CDR2: TSWWSYY, QGS. There are 20 residues in the CDR3. This chain's CDR3 is CALGGLRLGDFYSYTDKLIF. The CDR3, as DNA: TGTGCTCTTGGGGGCCTACGCTTGGGGGATTTTTACTCGTACACCGATAAACTCATCTTT.

This clone is labeled as large. The chain carries TRDV1 and TRDJ1, with 7 positions matching TRDD2. The CDR3 runs 19 residues. Germline trimming cut 5 bases from V and 4 bases from J; bases unmatched to any gene: 22. The germline V gene has CDR1 TSWWSYY and CDR2 QGS. This CDR3 is CALGYSYVLLLTANDKLIF. The DNA for the CDR3 is TGTGCTCTTGGGTATTCCTACGTCTTACTGTTGACAGCTAACGATAAACTCATCTTT.

The rearrangement uses TRDV2 and TRDJ1; TRDD3 aligns across 10 bases. TCRdb lists no J gene, so it was determined here by aligning the DNA to germline. V lost 3 bases, J lost 5 bases, and 26 bases stayed unmatched. This CDR3 spans 21 amino acids. Germline values: CDR1 GEAIGNYY, CDR2 EKD. The CDR3 sequence is CACDPIPTPMGDTEGTDKLIF. DNA for the CDR3: TGTGCCTGTGACCCGATTCCTACACCTATGGGGGATACCGAGGGAACAGATAAACTCATCTTT.

This clone is deemed medium-sized. The V gene is TRDV1, the J gene TRDJ2; 13 nucleotides match TRDD3. The junction had 25 bases not matched to a gene; V was cut back by 0 bases and J by 6 bases. This CDR3 comprises 24 residues. Looked up from germline, CDR1 is TSWWSYY and CDR2 is QGS. The CDR3 reads CALGELNIFPLTDILGDTPAQLFF. The CDR3 nucleotides read TGTGCTCTTGGGGAACTCAACATCTTCCCGCTTACCGATATACTGGGGGATACGCCAGCACAACTCTTCTTT.

A note on this clone: A far larger clone is off by one base, so a read error is likely. This chain joins TRDV2 and TRDJ3; 11 bases line up with TRDD3. TCRdb lists no J gene, so it was determined here by aligning the DNA to germline. The CDR3 runs 18 residues. In germline, CDR1 is GEAIGNYY, CDR2 EKD. Trimming at V came to 3 bases and at J to 3 bases, leaving 6 bases not matched to a gene. The CDR3, as DNA: TGTGCCTGTGACCTACTGGGGGATATGAACTGGGACACCCGACAGATGTTTTTC. Amino acid sequence: CACDLLGDMNWDTRQMFF.

Within the sample, this clone is medium-sized. The chain recombines TRDV2 with TRDJ1; TRDD3 matches at 12 bases. V gave up 1 base and J gave up 4 bases; unmatched junction bases: 15. CDR1 is GEAIGNYY and CDR2 is EKD in the germline V gene. This CDR3 region has 19 residues. The CDR3 DNA reads as TGTGCCTGTGACACACTACGACTGGGGGATACTAGGAGCCACGATAAACTCATCTTT. Its protein is CACDTLRLGDTRSHDKLIF.

This clone is judged large (0.1 to 1%). J is TRDJ3 and V is TRDV2, with 13 bases fitting TRDD3. J lost 2 bases, V lost 3 bases, and 12 bases had no gene match. The CDR3 is 21 residues long. Germline V lookup: CDR1 GEAIGNYY, CDR2 EKD. The CDR3 is CACDPTSHWGIRTWDTRQMFF. CDR3 sequence (DNA): TGTGCCTGTGACCCAACTTCCCACTGGGGGATACGGACCTGGGACACCCGACAGATGTTTTTC.

This clone was observed a handful of times. J is TRDJ1 and V is TRDV2, with 7 bases matching TRDD3. Matching the DNA to germline supplied the J gene, which TCRdb does not give. Germline CDR1 GEAIGNYY, CDR2 EKD. J gave up 0 bases and V 1 base, and 10 bases lay outside the gene matches. The CDR3 length is 17 residues. CDR3 nucleotides: TGTGCCTGTGACACGTTGGATGGGGGACGGTACACCGATAAACTCATCTTT. Translation: CACDTLDGGRYTDKLIF.

As regards this clone: A clone one base away is much larger, so this may be a read error. Other nucleotide sequences in the sample specify the same CDR3. This chain links TRDV1 with TRDJ1, with no clear D. This CDR3 region has 15 residues. The germline V gene encodes CDR1 TSWWSYY and CDR2 QGS. V shed 3 bases and J shed 2 bases, with 13 bases lying between them. The CDR3 DNA reads as TGTGCTCTTGGGGAGGCCTCCTCGTATACCGATAAACTCATCTTT. Translation gives CALGEASSYTDKLIF.

This clone is categorized as medium-sized. The rearrangement uses TRDV2 and TRDJ1, with TRDD3 matching over 7 bases. J gave up 2 bases and V 0 bases, and 17 bases lay outside the gene matches. Germline V gene data show CDR1 as GEAIGNYY and CDR2 as EKD. The CDR3 runs to 19 residues. CDR3 sequence: CACDTVPGGLQGETDKLIF. As DNA, the CDR3 is TGTGCCTGTGACACCGTTCCTGGGGGCTTGCAGGGAGAGACCGATAAACTCATCTTT.

This clone was counted between two and nine times. This chain uses TRDV2 with TRDJ1; 11 bases fit TRDD3. Because TCRdb records no J gene, it was assigned here through a match of the DNA to germline. This CDR3 is 21 amino acids long. Unmatched junction bases numbered 20, after V lost 3 bases and J lost 0 bases. CDR1 GEAIGNYY and CDR2 EKD come from the germline V gene. The CDR3 here is CACDPVSFTGGYPYHTDKLIF. Written as DNA, the CDR3 is TGTGCCTGTGACCCCGTTTCCTTTACTGGGGGATATCCTTATCACACCGATAAACTCATCTTT.

By proportion, this clone is medium-sized. The gene calls are TRDV2 and TRDJ1; 12 nucleotides line up with TRDD3. The germline gives CDR1 GEAIGNYY, CDR2 EKD. This CDR3 spans 20 amino acids. Trimming cost V 3 bases and J 7 bases; bases outside gene matches: 23. CDR3 in amino acids: CACDGPLGDTREQGHFKLIF. The CDR3 DNA is TGTGCCTGTGACGGGCCGCTGGGGGATACGCGGGAGCAGGGTCATTTTAAACTCATCTTT.

As regards this clone: It may be a read error: a sequence one base away is much more abundant. This CDR3 is also generated by other DNA sequences in the sample. The V call is TRDV2, the J call TRDJ3; perhaps TRDD3 as D (5 bases). TCRdb supplies no J gene; here it was assigned by aligning the nucleotide sequence to germline. The CDR3 spans 18 residues. From germline, CDR1 is GEAIGNYY and CDR2 EKD. The CDR3 loop is CACDTVGGMEWDTRQMFF. The CDR3 DNA follows: TGTGCCTGTGACACCGTTGGAGGGATGGAATGGGACACACGACAGATGTTTTTC.

Judged by abundance, this clone is medium-sized. The chain carries TRDV2 and TRDJ2; TRDD3 matches at 8 bases. Losses at the gene ends were 0 bases for V and 0 bases for J; bases not matched to a gene: 11. This CDR3 contains 19 residues. CDR1 GEAIGNYY and CDR2 EKD come from the germline V gene. CDR3 DNA sequence: TGTGCCTGTGACACCGAGTCTGGGGGACTCCCAACTTTGACAGCACAACTCTTCTTT. This encodes CACDTESGGLPTLTAQLFF.

A remark on this clone: A much larger clonotype is one base distant, so this may be a read error. V usage is TRDV1 and J usage is TRDJ1, with TRDD3 identical over 13 bases. Per the germline V gene, CDR1 is TSWWSYY and CDR2 is QGS. The V segment lost 4 bases and the J segment 4 bases; nucleotides outside the gene matches: 18. The CDR3 has 20 residues. The CDR3 loop is CALGAEFGYWGIRSNDKLIF. CDR3 in DNA: TGTGCTCTTGGGGCCGAGTTCGGATACTGGGGGATACGCAGCAACGATAAACTCATCTTT.

Comments on this clone: This could be a read error, since a much larger clone is one nucleotide away. The V call is TRDV2, the J call TRDJ1; TRDD3 agrees at 8 bases. Matching the DNA to germline supplied the J gene, which TCRdb does not give. The germline V gene encodes CDR1 GEAIGNYY and CDR2 EKD. The CDR3 runs 21 residues. The DNA of the CDR3 is TGTGCCGGTGACACCCTGGAGTTGCAGACTGGGGGTTCCGTCTTCACCGATAAACTCATCTTT. This sequence encodes CAGDTLELQTGGSVFTDKLIF.

By its share, this clone is medium-sized. The rearrangement joins TRDV2 to TRDJ1, with TRDD3 identical over 8 bases. This CDR3 has 16 residues. Germline V lookup: CDR1 GEAIGNYY, CDR2 EKD. The ends lost 3 bases at V and 4 bases at J; junction bases unmatched: 12. The CDR3, as DNA: TGTGCCTGTGACCCACTGGGGGCCGCCTCCGGCGATAAACTCATCTTT. Translation gives CACDPLGAASGDKLIF.

By share of the sample, this clone is large. This chain links TRDV1 with TRDJ1; 7 nucleotides align to TRDD3. CDR1 is TSWWSYY and CDR2 is QGS in the germline V gene. The CDR3 consists of 18 residues. V shed 4 bases and J 0 bases; nucleotides not matched to a gene: 14. The CDR3 nucleotides read TGTGCTCTTGGGGCACCATGCGAGCGGGGGATTGACACCGATAAACTCATCTTT. Protein sequence: CALGAPCERGIDTDKLIF.

In its sample, this clone is large. The chain couples TRDV1 to TRDJ1, with 10 nucleotides matching TRDD3. Germline V gene lookup returns CDR1 TSWWSYY and CDR2 QGS. The ends lost 0 bases at V and 0 bases at J; junction bases unmatched: 16. The CDR3 contains 21 residues. CDR3 DNA: TGTGCTCTTGGGGAACTAGGGAGGTCCCTACTGGGGGATTTTAACACCGATAAACTCATCTTT. Protein: CALGELGRSLLGDFNTDKLIF.